Sequencing of this TCR beta chain was carried out in a study of T cell changes during pregnancy in multiple sclerosis. From germline, CDR1 is LGHNA and CDR2 YSLEER. The CDR3 totals 15 residues. Trimming stripped 3 bases from V and 4 bases from J, with 12 bases between. Clones were sequenced by immunoSEQ multiplex PCR, and TCRdb holds only the in-frame ones, with some missing. The table includes under 150,000 clones, roughly 96% detected once. This clonotype was obtained from a female donor with multiple sclerosis, enrolled in a pregnancy study. Here the sequenced sample was peripheral blood, taken after pregnancy. This chain links TRBV4-3 with TRBJ2-2; D perhaps matches TRBD1 (5 bases). CDR3 sequence reads: CASSHLRQTTGELFF. The CDR3 nucleotides read TGCGCCAGCAGCCATCTCAGACAGACCACCGGGGAGCTGTTTTTT.